This T cell receptor beta chain was recovered during a study of T-cell memory formation after mild COVID-19. About the study: Largely, the TCR clusters proved donor specific. Study observations and caveats: Contracting CD4+ clones were located mainly in CM and EM, and CD8+ clones in EMRA. There was a balanced CD4/CD8 profile in clones contracting day 15 to 85, and later expanders leaned CD4+. Second-wave clones that peaked on day 37 lacked confirmed SARS-CoV-2 specificity.

The CDR3 length is 14 residues. With V trimmed by 3 bases and J by 5 bases, 3 bases remained unmatched. This clonotype was detected only a few times. Antigen: not known. TCRdb fed the 5' RACE reads into MiXCR, producing one record per CDR3 protein. Of under 450,000 distinct CDR3 sequences listed, 20% to 25% are singletons. The specimen was PBMCs or a T cell subset sorted from them (not recorded which). This sequence was found in a young man who had mild COVID-19 (a few samples of this study predate the infection). Cell type and time point are not known. This chain links TRBV12-3 or TRBV12-4 with TRBJ1-2; 10 bases match TRBD1. CDR3 protein: CASSLTGGEYGYTF. The CDR3 bases are TGTGCCAGCAGTTTGACAGGGGGCGAATATGGCTACACCTTC.